This T cell receptor beta chain was observed in a study of identical twins. Template switching added a universal primer binding site, and final cDNA carried unique molecular identifiers. TCRdb reanalysed the 5' RACE reads using MiXCR and keeps one entry per CDR3 protein. The repertoire includes hundreds of thousands of distinct CDR3 sequences, more than 9% of them detected once, and about 1.5% sits in the top ten. This CDR3 region has 16 residues. V dropped 4 bases and J dropped 5 bases, with 19 bases sitting between them. The sample holds many counts of this clonotype. This sample was shared with a second study, whose subject was yellow fever vaccine responses in identical twins.

V usage is TRBV12-3 or TRBV12-4 and J usage is TRBJ2-3; TRBD1 is a possible D gene (6 bases). The source of this sequence is a woman between 18 and 29 years old in good health. The sequenced material came from PBMCs. This chain's CDR3 is CASSSLLGGRIDTQYF. The CDR3 nucleotides are TGTGCCAGCAGTTCCCTGCTAGGGGGTCGGATAGATACGCAGTATTTT.